The 3 T cell receptor beta chains listed next were all sequenced from one sample in a study of stem cell transplantation in POMP-related autoinflammatory disease. Sequencing was performed with immunoSEQ multiplex PCR; in TCRdb, only in-frame clones are kept and a portion is missing. The profile shows some 26,000 clones, around 86% of them singletons. The source was CD4+ T cells from PBMCs, collected before stem cell transplantation. Receptors were obtained from a human donor with POMP-related autoinflammation and immune dysregulation (PRAID).

This clone was picked up a small number of times. This chain links TRBV7-2 with TRBJ1-5; the D gene is possibly TRBD1 (5 bases). CDR1 is SGHTA and CDR2 is FQGNSA in the germline V gene. Trimming shortened V by 1 base and J by 6 bases, and 13 bases separated the two germline ends. The CDR3 spans 15 residues. CDR3 loop: CASSLGRVGGQPQHF. For the CDR3, the DNA is TGTGCCAGCAGCTTAGGAAGGGTTGGGGGTCAGCCCCAGCATTTT.

The rearrangement links TRBV28 to TRBJ1-4; 8 nucleotides agree with TRBD1. Germline assignment: CDR1 MDHEN and CDR2 SYDVKM. The CDR3 consists of 13 residues. V was clipped by 3 bases and J by 8 bases; unmatched bases: 2. CDR3 amino acids: CASSLTGVEKLFF. The CDR3 DNA reads TGTGCCAGCAGTTTGACAGGGGTCGAAAAACTGTTTTTT. The full variable domain, its missing parts supplied by reference TRBV28 and TRBJ1-4, is DVKVTQSSRYLVKRTGEKVFLECVQDMDHENMFWYRQDPGLGLRLIYFSYDVKMKEKGDIPEGYSVSREKKERFSLILESASTNQTSMYLCASSLTGVEKLFFGSGTQLSVL.

This clone was seen just once. V usage is TRBV21-1 and J usage is TRBJ1-3; the listed D gene, TRBD1, was not tested against the DNA. TRBV21-1 is a documented pseudogene. The CDR3 has 15 amino acids. The CDR3 reads CASSKPGPFGNTIYF. The CDR3 DNA is TGTGCCAGCAGCAAGCCAGGCCCCTTTGGAAACACCATATATTTT.